The clone carrying this T cell receptor (beta chain) was counted ten times or more. The CDR3 length is 18 residues. After removal of 3 bases from V and 2 bases from J, the junction contained 14 bases not matched to a gene. RNA transcripts gave rise to amplified TCR beta CDR3 regions. The HTBI set primed first-round TCR CDR3 RT-PCR. Each CDR3 protein is one row after TCRdb ran MiXCR on the multiplex PCR reads. The sample shows more than 500,000 distinct CDR3 sequences, 15% to 20% of them seen only once. This entry comes from a study of T cells in Graves' hyperthyroidism and ophthalmopathy. The receptor comes from a woman between 25 and 40 years old with Graves' hyperthyroidism. The V and J genes are TRBV12-3 or TRBV12-4 and TRBJ2-3; 7 bases map to TRBD1. Sequences were obtained from blood. The CDR3 region has the DNA TGTGCCAGCAGTTTTTTGTCAGTGAGAGGGGGCAACACAGATACGCAGTATTTT. Translation gives CASSFLSVRGGNTDTQYF.